The 10 T cell receptor beta chains below were found in one sample sequenced in a study of T-cell reconstitution after alpha-beta-depleted transplantation in children. Using unique molecular identifiers, the investigators prepared the TCRbeta library. Using its own MiXCR run on the PCR reads, TCRdb lists one record per CDR3 protein. The sample has roughly 300,000 distinct CDR3 sequences, 11% seen once. Sequences were derived from peripheral blood, sampled 180 days after TCRalphabeta/CD19-depleted stem cell transplant. Every receptor here comes from a male patient between 2 and 9 years old who had a stem cell transplant for chronic granulomatous disease, so the T cells may come from the graft donor.

This clonotype was recorded at least ten times. The CDR3 spells CASSHPPVNYGYTF. The DNA of the CDR3 is TGTGCCAGCTCACACCCTCCGGTAAACTATGGCTACACCTTC. The chain links TRBV18 to TRBJ1-2; no clear D. The V and J ends lost 4 bases and 2 bases respectively, with 11 bases between them. This CDR3 spans 14 amino acids. CDR1 and CDR2 from the germline V gene are KGHSH and LQKENI. Based on the CDR3 plus reference TRBV18 and TRBJ1-2, the full variable domain is NAGVMQNPRHLVRRRGQEARLRCSPMKGHSHVYWYRQLPEEGLKFMVYLQKENIIDESGMPKERFSAEFPKEGPSILRIQQVVRGDSAAYFCASSHPPVNYGYTFGSGTRLTVV.

This clonotype showed up just a few times. The rearrangement joins TRBV4-1 to TRBJ2-3, with D possibly TRBD1 on 6 matching bases. CDR3 length: 17 amino acids. V was shortened by 4 bases and J by 0 bases, with 17 bases between the two germline ends. Looked up from germline, CDR1 is MGHRA and CDR2 is YSYEKL. CDR3 amino acids: CASSPPRQGRSTDTQYF. Written as DNA, the CDR3 is TGCGCCAGCAGCCCTCCCCGGCAGGGGAGAAGCACAGATACGCAGTATTTT.

V gene TRBV29-1 combines with J gene TRBJ2-7; D possibly corresponds to TRBD2 (5 bases). Trimming stripped 6 bases from V and 3 bases from J, with 6 bases between. This CDR3 region has 10 residues. The germline V gene has CDR1 SQVTM and CDR2 ANQGSEA. The CDR3 nucleotides are TGCAGCGTGGACTGCTACGAGCAGTACTTC. It encodes CSVDCYEQYF.

This clonotype was counted ten times or more. The chain recombines TRBV25-1 with TRBJ1-1, with unresolved D. Germline loops: CDR1 MGHDK, CDR2 SYGVNS. CDR3 length equals 13 residues. Trimming took off 5 bases at V and 8 bases at J, with 15 bases between the two ends. CDR3 nucleotide sequence: TGTGCCAGCAGTCAGAACGTCGGGAAAGAAGCTTTCTTT. Amino acid sequence: CASSQNVGKEAFF.

This clonotype was counted ten times or more. This chain uses TRBV12-3 or TRBV12-4 with TRBJ2-7; TRBD2 aligns across 8 bases. The V and J ends lost 9 bases and 0 bases, in that order; junction bases with no gene match: 16. The CDR3 spans 17 residues. Written as DNA, the CDR3 is TGTGCCAGTTCCCCTCGCCCGGGAGGGCTCCTCTCCTACGAGCAGTACTTC. Protein sequence: CASSPRPGGLLSYEQYF.

This clonotype came up many times. The chain joins TRBV20-1 to TRBJ1-4; the D gene is possibly TRBD1 (6 bases). The CDR3 is made up of 14 amino acids. V dropped 6 bases and J dropped 3 bases, with 14 bases sitting between them. Per germline, CDR1 DFQATT and CDR2 SNEGSKA (reference sequence). DNA for the CDR3: TGCAGTGCCAAGAAGGAGGGGGCTAATGAAAAACTGTTTTTT. Its translation is CSAKKEGANEKLFF.

About this clonotype itself: One base away lies a much larger clone, so this may be a sequencing read error. The rearrangement joins TRBV9 to TRBJ2-1; no reliable D call. CDR1 SGDLS and CDR2 YYNGEE come from the germline V gene. This CDR3 has 14 amino acids. CDR3 DNA sequence: TGTGCCTGCAGCCCCGCTGCCAGGTACAATGAGCAGTTCTTC. Translation: CACSPAARYNEQFF. The complete variable domain, with remaining parts taken from reference TRBV9 and TRBJ2-1, reads DSGVTQTPKHLITATGQRVTLRCSPRSGDLSVYWYQQSLDQGLQFLIQYYNGEERAKGNILERFSAQQFPDLHSELNLSSLELGDSALYFCACSPAARYNEQFFGPGTRLTVL.

This clonotype occurred a few times. The chain uses TRBV5-4 and TRBJ2-4; D not resolved. Germline loops: CDR1 SGHNT, CDR2 YYREEE (reference sequence). CDR3 length: 16 residues. With 5 bases removed from V and 6 bases from J, the gap between germline ends came to 21 bases. The CDR3 DNA follows: TGTGCCAGCAGTCCGGAATGGGGTCAGGCCTCAAACATTCAGTACTTC. This encodes CASSPEWGQASNIQYF.

This clonotype showed up many times. V and J are TRBV10-3 and TRBJ2-6, with D tentatively TRBD2 (6 bases). Germline-derived CDR1 and CDR2 are ENHRY and SYGVKD. The ends were cut back, 5 bases at V and 3 bases at J, with 8 bases in the middle. The CDR3 runs 14 residues. The CDR3 coding sequence is TGTGCCATCAGTAAGGGACTTGGGGCCAACGTCCTGACTTTC. Residues: CAISKGLGANVLTF.

As concerns this clonotype: Just one base apart from a much larger clone, this may be a read error. No conserved phenylalanine or tryptophan is present at the end of the CDR3, so a read error is the likely explanation. The J gene is TRBJ2-1, the V gene TRBV29-1; 7 bases are shared with TRBD1. Germline V gene sequence: CDR1 SQVTM, CDR2 ANQGSEA. This CDR3 spans 14 amino acids. V lost 5 bases and J lost 1; bases outside the gene matches: 5. CDR3 protein: CSVNGQVSYNEQFL. In DNA form, the CDR3 reads TGCAGCGTTAATGGACAGGTTTCCTACAATGAGCAGTTCTTG.